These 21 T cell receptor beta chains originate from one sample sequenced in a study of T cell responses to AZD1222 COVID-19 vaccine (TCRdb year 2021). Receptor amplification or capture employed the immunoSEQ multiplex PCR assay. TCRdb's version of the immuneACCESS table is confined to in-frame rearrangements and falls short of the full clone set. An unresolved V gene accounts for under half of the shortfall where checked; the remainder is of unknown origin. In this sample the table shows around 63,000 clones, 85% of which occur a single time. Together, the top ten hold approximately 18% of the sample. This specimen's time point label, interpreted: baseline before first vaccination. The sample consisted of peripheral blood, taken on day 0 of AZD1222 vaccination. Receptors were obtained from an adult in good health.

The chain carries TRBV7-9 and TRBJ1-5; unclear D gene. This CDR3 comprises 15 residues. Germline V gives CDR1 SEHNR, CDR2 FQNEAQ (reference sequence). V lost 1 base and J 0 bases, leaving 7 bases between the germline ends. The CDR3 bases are TGTGCCAGCAGCTTAGGCGACCTTAGCAATCAGCCCCAGCATTTT. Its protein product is CASSLGDLSNQPQHF.

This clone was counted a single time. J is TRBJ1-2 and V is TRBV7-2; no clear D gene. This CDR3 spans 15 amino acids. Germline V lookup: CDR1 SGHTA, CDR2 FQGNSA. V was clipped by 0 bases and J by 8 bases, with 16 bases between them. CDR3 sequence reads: CASSLAGGVTEGYTF. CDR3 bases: TGTGCCAGCAGCTTAGCGGGCGGCGTTACCGAGGGCTACACCTTC.

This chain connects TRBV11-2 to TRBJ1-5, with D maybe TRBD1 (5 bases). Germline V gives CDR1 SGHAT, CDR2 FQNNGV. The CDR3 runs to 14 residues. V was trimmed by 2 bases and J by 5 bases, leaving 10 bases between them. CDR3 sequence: CASSLTGGDQPQHF. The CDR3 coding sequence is TGTGCCAGCAGCTTAACGGGGGGGGATCAGCCCCAGCATTTT.

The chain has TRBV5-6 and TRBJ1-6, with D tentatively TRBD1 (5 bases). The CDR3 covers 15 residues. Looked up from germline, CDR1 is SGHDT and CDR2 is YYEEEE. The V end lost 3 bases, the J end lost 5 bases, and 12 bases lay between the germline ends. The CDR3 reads CASSYGTANNSPLHF. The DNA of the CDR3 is TGTGCCAGCAGCTACGGGACGGCCAATAATTCACCCCTCCACTTT. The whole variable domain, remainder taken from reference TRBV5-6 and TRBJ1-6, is DAGVTQSPTHLIKTRGQQVTLRCSPKSGHDTVSWYQQALGQGPQFIFQYYEEEERQRGNFPDRFSGHQFPNYSSELNVNALLLGDSALYLCASSYGTANNSPLHFGNGTRLTVT.

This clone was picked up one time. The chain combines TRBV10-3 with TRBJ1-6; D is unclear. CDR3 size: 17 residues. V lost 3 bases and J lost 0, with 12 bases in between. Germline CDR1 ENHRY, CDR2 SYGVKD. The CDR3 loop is CAISDPPKSSYNSPLHF. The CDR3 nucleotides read TGTGCCATCAGTGACCCACCGAAGAGCTCCTATAATTCACCCCTCCACTTT.

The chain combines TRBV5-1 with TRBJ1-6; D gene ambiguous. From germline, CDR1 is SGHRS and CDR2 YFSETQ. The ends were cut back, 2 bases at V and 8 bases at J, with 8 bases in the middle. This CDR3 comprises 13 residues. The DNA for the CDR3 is TGCGCCAGCAGCTTAGGACGGGATTCACCCCTCCACTTT. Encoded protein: CASSLGRDSPLHF. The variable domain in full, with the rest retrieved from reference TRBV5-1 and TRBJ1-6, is KAGVTQTPRYLIKTRGQQVTLSCSPISGHRSVSWYQQTPGQGLQFLFEYFSETQRNKGNFPGRFSGRQFSNSRSEMNVSTLELGDSALYLCASSLGRDSPLHFGNGTRLTVT.

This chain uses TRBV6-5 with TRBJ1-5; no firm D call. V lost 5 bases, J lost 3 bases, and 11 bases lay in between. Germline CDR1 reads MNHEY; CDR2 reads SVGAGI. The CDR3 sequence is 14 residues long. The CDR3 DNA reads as TGTGCCAGCAGTCCGGGCCTCAACAATCAGCCCCAGCATTTT. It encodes CASSPGLNNQPQHF.

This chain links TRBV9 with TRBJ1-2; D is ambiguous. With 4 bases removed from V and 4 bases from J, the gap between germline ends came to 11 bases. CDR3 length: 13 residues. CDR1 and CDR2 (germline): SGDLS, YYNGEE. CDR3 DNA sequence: TGTGCCAGCAGCCTTTCTATGAGCTATGGCTACACCTTC. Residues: CASSLSMSYGYTF. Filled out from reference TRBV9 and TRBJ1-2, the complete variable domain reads DSGVTQTPKHLITATGQRVTLRCSPRSGDLSVYWYQQSLDQGLQFLIQYYNGEERAKGNILERFSAQQFPDLHSELNLSSLELGDSALYFCASSLSMSYGYTFGSGTRLTVV.

The CDR3 nucleotides read TGTGCCAGCAGCTTGGGAGACAGTCAGCCCCAGCATTTT. It codes for CASSLGDSQPQHF. This chain links TRBV7-6 with TRBJ1-5; D possibly corresponds to TRBD1 (5 bases). Between the trimmed V and J ends, which lost 3 bases and 6 bases, there was a span of 9 bases. CDR1 is SGHVS, CDR2 FNYEAQ, per germline. The CDR3 covers 13 residues.

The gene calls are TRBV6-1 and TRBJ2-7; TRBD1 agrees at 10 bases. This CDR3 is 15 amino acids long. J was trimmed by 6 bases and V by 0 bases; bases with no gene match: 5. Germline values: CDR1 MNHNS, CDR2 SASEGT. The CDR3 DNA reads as TGTGCCAGCAGTGAAGCCGGGACAGGGGTGGGCGAGCAGTACTTC. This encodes CASSEAGTGVGEQYF.

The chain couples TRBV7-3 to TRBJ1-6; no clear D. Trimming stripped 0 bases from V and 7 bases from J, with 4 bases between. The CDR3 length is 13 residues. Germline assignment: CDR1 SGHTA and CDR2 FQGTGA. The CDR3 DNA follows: TGTGCCAGCAGCTTAACTCGGAATTCACCCCTCCACTTT. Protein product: CASSLTRNSPLHF.

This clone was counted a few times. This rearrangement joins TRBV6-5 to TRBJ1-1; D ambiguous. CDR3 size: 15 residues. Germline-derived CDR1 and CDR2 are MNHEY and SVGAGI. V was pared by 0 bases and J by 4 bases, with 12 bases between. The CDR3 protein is CASSYSGGYGTEAFF. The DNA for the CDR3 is TGTGCCAGCAGTTACTCGGGAGGGTATGGCACTGAAGCTTTCTTT.

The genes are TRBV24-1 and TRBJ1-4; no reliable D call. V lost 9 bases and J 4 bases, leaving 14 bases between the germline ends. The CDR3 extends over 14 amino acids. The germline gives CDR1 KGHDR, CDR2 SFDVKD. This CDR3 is CATGEKSGNEKLFF. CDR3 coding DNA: TGTGCCACCGGAGAGAAGAGCGGTAATGAAAAACTGTTTTTT.

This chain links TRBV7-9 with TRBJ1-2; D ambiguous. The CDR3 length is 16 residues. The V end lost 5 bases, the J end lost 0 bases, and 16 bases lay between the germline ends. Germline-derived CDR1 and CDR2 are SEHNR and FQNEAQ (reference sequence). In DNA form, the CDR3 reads TGTGCCAGCAGCCGAAGATCGGGATTAGCTAACTATGGCTACACCTTC. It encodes CASSRRSGLANYGYTF.

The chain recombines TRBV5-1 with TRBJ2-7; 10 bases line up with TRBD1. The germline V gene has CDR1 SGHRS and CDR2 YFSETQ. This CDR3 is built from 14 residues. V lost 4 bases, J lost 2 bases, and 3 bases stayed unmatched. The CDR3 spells CASSRTGGTYEQYF. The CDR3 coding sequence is TGCGCCAGCAGCAGGACAGGGGGAACCTACGAGCAGTACTTC.

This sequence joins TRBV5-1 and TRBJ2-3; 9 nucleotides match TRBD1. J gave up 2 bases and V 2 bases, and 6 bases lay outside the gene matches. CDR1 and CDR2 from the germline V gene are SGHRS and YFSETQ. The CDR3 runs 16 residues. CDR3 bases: TGCGCCAGCAGCTTAGGACAGGGGAGGTACACAGATACGCAGTATTTT. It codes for CASSLGQGRYTDTQYF.

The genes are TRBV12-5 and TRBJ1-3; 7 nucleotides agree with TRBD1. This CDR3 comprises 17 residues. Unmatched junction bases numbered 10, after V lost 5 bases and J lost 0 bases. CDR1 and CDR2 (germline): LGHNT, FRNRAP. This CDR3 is CASGPRTDRRSGNTIYF. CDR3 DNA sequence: TGTGCTAGTGGTCCAAGGACGGACAGGCGCTCTGGAAACACCATATATTTT.

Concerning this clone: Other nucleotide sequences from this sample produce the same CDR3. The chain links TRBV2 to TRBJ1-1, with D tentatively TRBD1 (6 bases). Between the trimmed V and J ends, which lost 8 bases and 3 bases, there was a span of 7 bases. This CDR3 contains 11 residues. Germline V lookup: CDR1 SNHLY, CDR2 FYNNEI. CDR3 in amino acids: CASSGDTEAFF. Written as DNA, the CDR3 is TGTGCCAGCTCAGGGGACACTGAAGCTTTCTTT.

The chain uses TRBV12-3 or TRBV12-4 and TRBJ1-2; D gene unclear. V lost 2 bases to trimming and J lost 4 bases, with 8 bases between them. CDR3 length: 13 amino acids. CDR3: CASSLIATYGYTF. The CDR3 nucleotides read TGTGCCAGCAGTTTAATAGCTACCTATGGCTACACCTTC.

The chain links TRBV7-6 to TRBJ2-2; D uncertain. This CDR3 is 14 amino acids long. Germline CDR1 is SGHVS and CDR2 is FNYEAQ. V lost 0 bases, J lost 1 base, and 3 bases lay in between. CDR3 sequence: CASSLAGNTGELFF. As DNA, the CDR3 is TGTGCCAGCAGCTTAGCGGGGAACACCGGGGAGCTGTTTTTT.

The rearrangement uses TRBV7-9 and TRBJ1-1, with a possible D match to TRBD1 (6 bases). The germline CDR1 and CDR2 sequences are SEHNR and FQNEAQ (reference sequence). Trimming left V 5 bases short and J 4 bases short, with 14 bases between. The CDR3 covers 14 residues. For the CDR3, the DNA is TGTGCCAGCAGCCGTAAACAGGGTTTCACTGAAGCTTTCTTT. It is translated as CASSRKQGFTEAFF.